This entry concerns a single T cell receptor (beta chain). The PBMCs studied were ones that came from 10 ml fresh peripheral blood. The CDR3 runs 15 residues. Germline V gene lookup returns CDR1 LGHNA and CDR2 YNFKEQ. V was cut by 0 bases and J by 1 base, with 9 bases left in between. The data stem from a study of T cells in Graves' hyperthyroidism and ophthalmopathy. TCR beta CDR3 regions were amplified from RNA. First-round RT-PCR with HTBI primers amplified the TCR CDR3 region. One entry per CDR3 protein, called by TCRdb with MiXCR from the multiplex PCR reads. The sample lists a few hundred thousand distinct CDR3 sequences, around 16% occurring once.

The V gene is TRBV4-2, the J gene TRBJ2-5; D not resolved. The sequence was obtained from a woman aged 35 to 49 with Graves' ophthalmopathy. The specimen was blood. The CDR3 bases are TGTGCCAGCAGCCAAGATCTAGTGGTCCAAGAGACCCAGTACTTC. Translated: CASSQDLVVQETQYF.